One sample yielded the 10 T cell receptor beta chains listed below, sequenced in a study of blood T cell repertoires in COVID-19. TCRdb's table, derived via immunoSEQ multiplex PCR, lists solely in-frame clones and lacks some. The top ten clones hold over 7.5% of a sample with some 130,000 clones, 81% of them seen once. What was sequenced was peripheral blood. These receptors came from a woman in her fifties or sixties with active or convalescent COVID-19.

The V gene is TRBV19, the J gene TRBJ1-4, with 8 bases lining up with TRBD1. The V gene end was trimmed by 10 bases and the J gene end by 2 bases; junction bases not matched to a gene: 12. Germline lookup yields CDR1 LNHDA and CDR2 SQIVND (reference sequence). The CDR3 runs to 16 residues. CDR3 sequence (DNA): TGTGCCACCGCGGGGCAGGGGGCGCCGACTAATGAAAAACTGTTTTTT. This translates into CATAGQGAPTNEKLFF.

The genes are TRBV21-1 and TRBJ2-2; the D call of TRBD1 is as the table states it, not checked on the DNA. TRBV21-1 is given as a pseudogene. This CDR3 spans 15 amino acids. This CDR3 reads CASSADRGPAGELFF. CDR3 bases: TGTGCCAGCAGCGCGGACAGGGGGCCGGCCGGGGAGCTGTTTTTT.

V usage is TRBV21-1 and J usage is TRBJ2-7; the D call TRBD2 from the table was never checked on the DNA. TRBV21-1 is assigned pseudogene status. This CDR3 is 15 amino acids long. The CDR3 nucleotides read TGTGCCAGCAGCAAAGTAGGCGGGCTGTTCTACGAGCAGTACGTC. Translation: CASSKVGGLFYEQYV.

J is TRBJ2-3 and V is TRBV4-3, with D possibly TRBD2 on 5 matching bases. V dropped 4 bases and J dropped 6 bases, with 17 bases sitting between them. Germline CDR1 and CDR2: LGHNA and YSLEER. The length of the CDR3 is 15 residues. The CDR3: CASSRLTTPRDTQYF. The DNA for the CDR3 is TGCGCCAGCAGCCGACTGACTACCCCTAGGGATACGCAGTATTTT.

The chain joins TRBV5-1 to TRBJ1-1, with 7 bases that match TRBD1. V gave up 3 bases and J gave up 1 base; unmatched junction bases: 6. The germline gives CDR1 SGHRS, CDR2 YFSETQ. This CDR3 is built from 15 residues. The DNA for the CDR3 is TGCGCCAGCAGCTCCTCGGGACAGTCGAACACTGAAGCTTTCTTT. It codes for CASSSSGQSNTEAFF.

This sequence joins TRBV5-1 and TRBJ1-5; the D is unclear. Between the trimmed V and J ends, which lost 4 bases and 2 bases, there was a span of 10 bases. CDR1 and CDR2 (germline): SGHRS, YFSETQ. CDR3 length: 14 amino acids. The CDR3 DNA follows: TGCGCCAGCAGCCCCGTCGAGGGCAATCAGCCCCAGCATTTT. It yields the protein CASSPVEGNQPQHF.

A few counts support this clone. The rearrangement joins TRBV5-4 to TRBJ1-1; 7 nucleotides match TRBD1. Germline-derived CDR1 and CDR2 are SGHNT and YYREEE (reference sequence). With 5 bases clipped from V and 6 bases from J, the junction kept 7 bases outside the gene matches. The CDR3 runs 13 residues. The CDR3 is CASRLQGSAEAFF. CDR3 in DNA: TGTGCCAGCAGGCTACAGGGGAGCGCTGAAGCTTTCTTT.

The chain uses TRBV2 and TRBJ2-1; TRBD2 matches at 8 bases. The V and J ends lost 7 bases and 2 bases, in that order; junction bases with no gene match: 10. This CDR3 contains 16 residues. The germline gives CDR1 SNHLY, CDR2 FYNNEI. The CDR3 nucleotides read TGTGCCAGCACCCCGGGAGGGGGACTCACCTACAATGAGCAGTTCTTC. Protein: CASTPGGGLTYNEQFF.

This clone occurred once. The chain couples TRBV7-3 to TRBJ2-2; TRBD2 matches at 9 bases. V trimming: 1 base; J trimming: 6 bases; junction bases outside the gene matches: 0. Germline CDR1 and CDR2: SGHTA and FQGTGA. This CDR3 is 14 amino acids long. The CDR3 bases are TGTGCCAGCAGCTTAAGCGGGAGGGCCGGGGAGCTGTTTTTT. Its protein is CASSLSGRAGELFF.

The chain is built from TRBV27 and TRBJ1-6; D not resolved. Trimming left V 6 bases short and J 14 bases short, with 14 bases between. The V gene's germline CDR1 is MNHEY and CDR2 SMNVEV (reference sequence). The CDR3 totals 12 residues. In nucleotides, the CDR3 is TGTGCCAGCAGCTCGGTTGGAGGAACCCTCCACTTT. Protein: CASSSVGGTLHF.